The 10 T cell receptor beta chains below all came from one sample that was sequenced in a study of Graves' ophthalmopathy and Graves' hyperthyroidism. RNA transcripts were the source from which TCR beta CDR3 regions were amplified. Investigators did first-round RT-PCR with HTBI primers, then second-round multiplex PCR. In TCRdb, the multiplex PCR reads were re-called with MiXCR into one record per CDR3 protein. The table lists under 250,000 distinct CDR3 sequences, 25% to 30% of them singletons. The sequenced sample consisted of peripheral blood. These receptors were taken from a man in his fifties or sixties with Graves' ophthalmopathy.

The rearrangement uses TRBV12-3 or TRBV12-4 and TRBJ1-6; D uncertain. This CDR3 is 14 amino acids long. V was shortened by 2 bases and J by 7 bases, with 9 bases between the two germline ends. CDR3 DNA sequence: TGTGCCAGCAGTTTAAGGACGGTAAATTCACCCCTCCACTTT. Its protein product is CASSLRTVNSPLHF.

This clonotype has a count of ten or more. The chain joins TRBV28 to TRBJ2-7, with D unresolved. Germline CDR1 is MDHEN and CDR2 is SYDVKM. This CDR3 is 12 amino acids long. Trimming took 7 bases from V and 1 from J, leaving 8 bases between them. CDR3 sequence (DNA): TGTGCCAGCAAGGAAAGGTCCTACGAGCAGTACTTC. Protein sequence: CASKERSYEQYF.

This clonotype was seen repeatedly, ten times or more. The chain joins TRBV6-1 to TRBJ1-5, with no clear D. This CDR3 is built from 15 residues. The ends were cut back, 5 bases at V and 0 bases at J, with 11 bases in the middle. Germline CDR1 reads MNHNS; CDR2 reads SASEGT. The CDR3: CASSLAQNSNQPQHF. The DNA of the CDR3 is TGTGCCAGCAGTCTGGCCCAGAATAGCAATCAGCCCCAGCATTTT.

The rearrangement links TRBV6-2 or TRBV6-3 to TRBJ1-1; no clear D. The germline V and J ends were trimmed by 6 bases and 1 base, with 12 bases remaining between them. The CDR3 consists of 14 residues. Germline-derived CDR1 and CDR2 are MNHEY and SVGEGT. The CDR3 region is CASSKVGWNTEAFF. DNA of the CDR3: TGTGCCAGCAGCAAGGTCGGATGGAACACTGAAGCTTTCTTT.

The chain employs TRBV20-1 and TRBJ2-7, with 14 nucleotides matching TRBD2. V lost 1 base to trimming and J lost 2 bases; unmatched junction nucleotides: 10. The CDR3 has 18 residues. Germline V gives CDR1 DFQATT, CDR2 SNEGSKA (reference sequence). The CDR3 sequence: CSARGMGTSGRGPYEQYF. CDR3 bases: TGCAGTGCTAGAGGCATGGGGACTAGCGGGAGAGGTCCCTACGAGCAGTACTTC.

The rearrangement joins TRBV27 to TRBJ1-3; D perhaps matches TRBD1 (5 bases). CDR3 size: 16 residues. Germline V CDR1 and CDR2: MNHEY, SMNVEV (reference sequence). Trimming stripped 10 bases from V and 0 bases from J, with 19 bases between. For the CDR3, the DNA is TGTGCCACCGACCACCAGGGCAGGAGCTCTGGAAACACCATATATTTT. Translation gives CATDHQGRSSGNTIYF.

This clonotype has ten or more counts. The chain combines TRBV6-5 with TRBJ2-7, with a possible D match to TRBD1 (5 bases). Trimming took off 8 bases at V and 0 bases at J, with 11 bases between the two ends. The CDR3 length is 13 residues. CDR1 is MNHEY and CDR2 is SVGAGI in the germline V gene. This CDR3 is CASDDRNSYEQYF. The CDR3 DNA sequence: TGTGCCAGCGATGACAGAAACTCCTACGAGCAGTACTTC.

The chain carries TRBV27 and TRBJ1-5; 7 bases fit TRBD1. Looked up from germline, CDR1 is MNHEY and CDR2 is SMNVEV (reference sequence). Losses at the gene ends were 0 bases for V and 7 bases for J; bases not matched to a gene: 3. The CDR3 consists of 14 residues. The CDR3 coding sequence is TGTGCCAGCAGTTTATCAGGGGGCCAGCAGCCCCAGCATTTT. Residues: CASSLSGGQQPQHF.

This clonotype was found many times. V is TRBV7-3 and J is TRBJ2-6; D may match TRBD1 or TRBD2 (6 bases each). Trimming pared 3 bases from V and 1 base from J, leaving 13 bases between. The CDR3 length is 17 residues. Germline loops: CDR1 SGHTA, CDR2 FQGTGA. CDR3 in amino acids: CASSLGGPGSGANVLTF. The CDR3 coding sequence is TGTGCCAGCAGCTTGGGGGGCCCAGGATCTGGGGCCAACGTCCTGACTTTC.

This clonotype showed up just a few times. This rearrangement joins TRBV12-3 or TRBV12-4 to TRBJ2-2; D is unresolved. This CDR3 comprises 14 residues. V lost 5 bases and J 6 bases, leaving 13 bases between the germline ends. This CDR3 is CASSEDVWAGELFF. CDR3 bases: TGTGCCAGCAGTGAGGACGTCTGGGCCGGGGAGCTGTTTTTT.